Included here is one TCR beta chain sequence, with context. Its target is not known. The data belong to a study of cytomegalovirus exposure and HLA in healthy donors. The study's findings and limits: Sequencing depth roughly uniform across donors was assumed in presence/absence analyses. The study had only CMV serostatus as immune exposure information. The classifier reportedly diagnosed cytomegalovirus status with high specificity and sensitivity.

CDR1 and CDR2 from the germline V gene are MDHEN and SYDVKM. V lost 7 bases to trimming and J lost 0 bases; unmatched junction nucleotides: 3. The CDR3 covers 13 residues. The primer mix had 60 Vbeta and 13 Jbeta primers. Data came from immunoSEQ multiplex PCR; TCRdb stores just in-frame clones and leaves some out. This sample has roughly 100,000 clones, with 70% to 85% found just once. This chain joins TRBV28 and TRBJ2-7; 7 nucleotides match TRBD1. This clonotype was obtained from a human donor in good health. The sequenced sample was PBMCs. CDR3 protein: CASNPGGSYEQYF. The CDR3 nucleotides read TGTGCCAGCAACCCAGGGGGCTCCTACGAGCAGTACTTC.